Listed here is a single T cell receptor beta chain. Its specificity is not known. Sequenced by immunoSEQ multiplex PCR; TCRdb stores in-frame clones only, minus some. The profile shows 50,000 to 75,000 clones, roughly three quarters of them singletons. The data were taken from a study of T cell responses to AZD1222 COVID-19 vaccine. On the study more broadly: Combined were second doses at about 4 or about 12 weeks.

CDR3 size: 14 residues. Trimming removed 0 bases from V and 6 bases from J, with 10 bases in between. In germline, CDR1 is SGHDT, CDR2 YYEEEE. General study points: Repertoires were obtained solely post-peak T cell response. Reportedly, nearly half of unique spike TCRs recognized epitopes outside B.1.351/B.1.1.7 mutations. Clonal diversity was possibly underestimated, and white British individuals and females predominated among donors.

The chain uses TRBV5-6 and TRBJ2-4; D ambiguous. The material was peripheral blood, obtained on day 0 of AZD1222 vaccination. This TCR derives from an adult in good health. The CDR3 nucleotides read TGTGCCAGCAGCTTGGTCGGCGCCGGAAACATTCAGTACTTC. This encodes CASSLVGAGNIQYF.